These T cell receptor beta chains were read from a single sample in a study of control samples from healthy donors and cancer patients. Sequenced by immunoSEQ multiplex PCR; TCRdb stores in-frame clones only, minus some. Among about 160,000 clones, about 90% were seen once, and the ten largest hold around 12%. The sequencing sample was made of blood. Receptors originate from a man younger than 40 in good health. The CDR3 runs from the conserved cysteine through the conserved F or W. The D gene is left open where the match is weak. A clone size is listed for some rows: how often the clone was seen (once, few, many), or a class if it is expanded.

TGTGCCAGCAGCTTAGTAATGGGTCCGGGGATTGGCGACACCTTC	CASSLVMGPGIGDTF	TRBJ1-2	TRBV7-9	.	15	.
TGTGCCAGCAGCCTGGCGGCGGGGGTTAATGAAAAACTGTTTTTT	CASSLAAGVNEKLFF	TRBJ1-4	TRBV5-4	.	15	.
TGTGCCAGCAGCTTATCGGAACAGGGGGGTAGTGGCTACACCTTC	CASSLSEQGGSGYTF	TRBJ1-2	TRBV7-8	TRBD1	15	.
TGTGCCAGCAGCTTAGCCTTGGGGGGAATGAACACTGAAGCTTTCTTT	CASSLALGGMNTEAFF	TRBJ1-1	TRBV7-9	.	16	.
TGTGCCAGCAGTACAGGGCATGAGGGCGAGCAGTACTTC	CASSTGHEGEQYF	TRBJ2-7	TRBV7-3	.	13	.
TGTGCCTCTCGAGTTCGGCGCGGGAGGGCCTCTAAGAACAATGAGCAGTTCTTC	CASRVRRGRASKNNEQFF	TRBJ2-1	TRBV28	TRBD2	18	.
.	CASSPLWELRNTGELFF	TRBJ2-2	TRBV18	.	17	.
TGTGCCAGCGCAGTAGACAGACATCAGCCCCAGCATTTT	CASAVDRHQPQHF	TRBJ1-5	TRBV6-5	.	13	.
TGTGCCAGCACCGTTGACAGGGGAAACGGCTACACCTTC	CASTVDRGNGYTF	TRBJ1-2	TRBV6-5	TRBD1	13	.
TGTGCCAGCAGTTACTCTGGGCAGGGGGCGCGTGGCGAGCAGTACTTC	CASSYSGQGARGEQYF	TRBJ2-7	TRBV6-5	TRBD1	16	.
TGTGCCTGGTCCTTAGCGGGAGCAGATACGCAGTATTTT	CAWSLAGADTQYF	TRBJ2-3	TRBV30	TRBD2	13	once
TGTGCCAGCAGCCAAGACACGGGGGGGAGCTCCTACGAGCAGTACTTC	CASSQDTGGSSYEQYF	TRBJ2-7	TRBV4-2	TRBD2	16	.
TGTGCCAGTAAGTACGGGACAGTGAACACTGAAGCTTTCTTT	CASKYGTVNTEAFF	TRBJ1-1	TRBV19	TRBD1	14	.
TGTGCCAGCAACATACAGGGGGCGACGATTATAGGGAAAAATTCACCCCTCCACTTT	CASNIQGATIIGKNSPLHF	TRBJ1-6	TRBV5-6	TRBD1	19	.
TGTGCCAGCAGCTTGAGTAGTGGCGGGGAGCTGTTTTTT	CASSLSSGGELFF	TRBJ2-2	TRBV7-3	.	13	.
TGTGCCAGCAGCGTAGGTCTGGTCGTGTTCGAAACCGGGGAGCTGTTTTTT	CASSVGLVVFETGELFF	TRBJ2-2	TRBV9	.	17	.
TGTGCCAGCAGTACGCCCGGTCCTGGGGGGAATCAGCCCCAGCATTTT	CASSTPGPGGNQPQHF	TRBJ1-5	TRBV28	.	16	.
TGCAGCGTTGATGGCAGTGGGGTGAACACTGAAGCTTTCTTT	CSVDGSGVNTEAFF	TRBJ1-1	TRBV29-1	.	14	.
TGTGCCAGCAGGGAAACAAGAGGGGGCGAGCAGTACTTC	CASRETRGGEQYF	TRBJ2-7	TRBV2	.	13	.
TGTGCCAGCTCACCGGACGGTGGCGAGCAGTACTTC	CASSPDGGEQYF	TRBJ2-7	TRBV18	.	12	.
TGTGCCAGCAGTACGGCCTACGAGCAGTACTTC	CASSTAYEQYF	TRBJ2-7	TRBV28	.	11	.
TGTGCCAGCAGCTTCCTTAGCGGGGAGCTCGGCCACGAGCAGTACTTC	CASSFLSGELGHEQYF	TRBJ2-7	TRBV5-6	TRBD2	16	.
TGTGCCAGCAGCTTACAGTTCTCGAACACCGGGGAGCTGTTTTTT	CASSLQFSNTGELFF	TRBJ2-2	TRBV7-2	.	15	.
TGTGCCAGTAGTATAGATCTCGGACAGGCGGAAGGCGGGGGCACTGAAGCTTTCTTT	CASSIDLGQAEGGGTEAFF	TRBJ1-1	TRBV19	TRBD1	19	.
TGTGCCAGCACCCTAGGGGGGGGAATGAACACTGAAGCTTTCTTT	CASTLGGGMNTEAFF	TRBJ1-1	TRBV6-5	.	15	once
TGTGCCAGTAGTATAGGACTCGGGGGGCAGCCCCAGCATTTT	CASSIGLGGQPQHF	TRBJ1-5	TRBV19	.	14	.
TGTGCCAGCAGTGAAGAGGGGGACAGGGGCTACGAGCAGTACTTC	CASSEEGDRGYEQYF	TRBJ2-7	TRBV25-1	TRBD1	15	.
TGTGCCACCAGTGATTGGACAGGGCCGAACACCGGGGAGCTGTTTTTT	CATSDWTGPNTGELFF	TRBJ2-2	TRBV24-1	TRBD1	16	.
TGTGCCAGCCACGGGGCAGGGAAACTGTTTTTT	CASHGAGKLFF	TRBJ1-4	TRBV25-1	.	11	.
TGTGCCAGCAGCTCGAGGTCCGAGACTAGCCGGGAGACCCAGTACTTC	CASSSRSETSRETQYF	TRBJ2-5	TRBV5-4	TRBD2	16	.
TGTGCCAGCAGCTCCGGGTCGCCAGGGGAAACTAATCAGCCCCAGCATTTT	CASSSGSPGETNQPQHF	TRBJ1-5	TRBV5-4	.	17	.
TGTGCCAGCAGCTTGACGGTTAGCAATCAGCCCCAGCATTTT	CASSLTVSNQPQHF	TRBJ1-5	TRBV5-6	.	14	.
TGTGCCAGCAGGGGAGGACTAGCGGGGTACAATGAGCAGTTCTTC	CASRGGLAGYNEQFF	TRBJ2-1	TRBV6-5	TRBD2	15	.
TGTGCCAGCAGCTTAAGGGACAGCATCGCGCGAGGATCAAATAATTCACCCCTCCACTTT	CASSLRDSIARGSNNSPLHF	TRBJ1-6	TRBV7-6	TRBD1	20	.
TGTGCCAGCAGCGTAAGCAAGACTATCAGCTCCTACGAGCAGTACTTC	CASSVSKTISSYEQYF	TRBJ2-7	TRBV2	.	16	.
TGTGCCAGCAGCAAAACTCGAAGGTACAATGAGCAGTTCTTC	CASSKTRRYNEQFF	TRBJ2-1	TRBV28	.	14	.
TGTGCCAGCAGCTTATTCGGATATAATTCACCCCTCCACTTT	CASSLFGYNSPLHF	TRBJ1-6	TRBV7-9	.	14	.
TGTGCCAGCAGTTACGGGGGAAGGGACAGGGCTGAAGCTTTCTTT	CASSYGGRDRAEAFF	TRBJ1-1	TRBV6-2/TRBV6-3	TRBD1	15	once
TGTGCCAGTGCCGTCGCTAGCGGGAGTGGGGATACGCAGTATTTT	CASAVASGSGDTQYF	TRBJ2-3	TRBV19	TRBD2	15	.
TGTGCCAGCAGTGAGCCAACTAATGAAAAACTGTTTTTT	CASSEPTNEKLFF	TRBJ1-4	TRBV2	.	13	.